This is a list of T cell receptor beta chains from one sample in a study of human T cells and chemical hapten exposure. TCRdb reanalysed the RACE reads using MiXCR and keeps one entry per CDR3 protein. This sample has roughly 380,000 distinct CDR3 sequences, with approximately 5.1% found just once. The sequencing here drew on whole blood, taken in connection with sensitization to the hapten diphenylcyclopropenone (DPC). The receptors originated from a woman aged 50 to 60 with alopecia areata. Some clones in this sample may be carry-over from other donors' samples. CDR3s include the opening cysteine and the closing phenylalanine or tryptophan. D genes are given only for firm matches. Some rows mark clone size as missing; the rest say once, few, many or name a class of expanded clone.

16,TRBV9,.,.,TRBJ1-5,TGTGCCAGCAGCGTAGTGAGAGGGGGACGCAATCAGCCCCAGCATTTT,CASSVVRGGRNQPQHF
16,TRBV12-3/TRBV12-4,many,.,TRBJ2-1,TGTGCCAGCAGCCCCCTCCCGGGAGCGGCGGACAATGAGCAGTTCTTC,CASSPLPGAADNEQFF
15,TRBV29-1,many,.,TRBJ2-5,TGCAGCGTTGAAGATCCCCGGCAGTACCAAGAGACCCAGTACTTC,CSVEDPRQYQETQYF
12,TRBV7-2,.,TRBD1,TRBJ1-1,TGTGCCAGCAGCCCGTGGACAGGGGGAGCTTTCTTT,CASSPWTGGAFF
15,TRBV28,.,TRBD1,TRBJ1-1,TGTGCCAGCAGCTCCCCAGGGGGCATAAGGACTGAAGCTTTCTTT,CASSSPGGIRTEAFF
16,TRBV7-2,many,.,TRBJ1-4,TGTGCCAGCAGCCGAAGGGGGGTAGCAACTAATGAAAAACTGTTTTTT,CASSRRGVATNEKLFF
15,TRBV18,few,.,TRBJ1-1,TGTGCCAGCTCACCACCAGTCGCAGCGAACACTGAAGCCTTCTTT,CASSPPVAANTEAFF
14,TRBV16,.,.,TRBJ1-5,TGTGCCAGCAGCCAAGGGGGCTCAGGTCAGCCCCAGCATTTT,CASSQGGSGQPQHF
20,TRBV12-2,.,.,TRBJ2-2,TGTGCAAGTCGCTTAGCGCGGCCAGGGGCCCTTCACGCGAACACCGGGGAGCTGTTTTTT,CASRLARPGALHANTGELFF
11,TRBV2,many,.,TRBJ2-1,TGTGCCAGCAGTGGAAACAATGAGCAGTTCTTC,CASSGNNEQFF
14,TRBV24-1,few,.,TRBJ1-5,TGTGCCACCAGTGTCGCCGGGTCCGGGCAGCCCCAGCATTTT,CATSVAGSGQPQHF
14,TRBV3-1,.,.,TRBJ1-1,TGTGCCAGCAGCCAAGTTCTACACGGCACTGAAGCTTTCTTT,CASSQVLHGTEAFF
14,TRBV28,many,.,TRBJ2-3,TGTGCCAGCAGTTTAAGGCTGGCCCCAGATACGCAGTATTTT,CASSLRLAPDTQYF
16,TRBV7-9,few,TRBD2,TRBJ2-2,TGTGCCAGCAGCTTCCGGGAGCGGGAGAACACCGGGGAGCTGTTTTTT,CASSFRERENTGELFF
14,TRBV5-4,many,TRBD2,TRBJ2-7,TGTGCCAGCAGCGCGGGACTAGCGGAGTACGAGCAGTACTTC,CASSAGLAEYEQYF
11,TRBV29-1,.,.,TRBJ2-1,TGCAGCGCCCCGGACCGCAATGAGCAGTTCTTC,CSAPDRNEQFF
13,TRBV6-5,many,.,TRBJ2-1,TGTGCCAGCAGTAGAACTCCCCCCCATGAGCAGTTCTTC,CASSRTPPHEQFF
14,TRBV24-1,few,.,TRBJ2-3,TGTGCCACCAGTGACCGGAGGAGTACAGATACGCAGTATTTT,CATSDRRSTDTQYF
15,TRBV3-1,few,.,TRBJ1-1,TGTGCCAGCAGCCAAGAAGGTCCCGGGAACACTGAAGCTTTCTTT,CASSQEGPGNTEAFF
14,TRBV4-2,many,.,TRBJ1-6,TGTGCCAGCAGCCGCCGGGACGGAAATTCACCCCTCCACTTT,CASSRRDGNSPLHF
15,TRBV5-1,many,.,TRBJ1-1,TGCGCCAGCAGCTTGGCGGGCCGGGAGAACACTGAAGCTTTCTTT,CASSLAGRENTEAFF
15,TRBV12-3/TRBV12-4,few,TRBD2,TRBJ2-1,TGTGCCAGCGCCGATGGGACTAGCGGATACAATGAGCAGTTCTTC,CASADGTSGYNEQFF
12,TRBV7-2,many,.,TRBJ1-1,TGTGCCAGCAGCACAACCGGGACAGAAGCTTTCTTT,CASSTTGTEAFF
14,TRBV5-1,many,.,TRBJ1-1,TGCGCCAGCAGCCCCACACTCACAAGGGGTGAAGCTTTCTTT,CASSPTLTRGEAFF
14,TRBV7-9,many,TRBD2,TRBJ2-3,TGTGCCAGCAGCAATAGCGGGGCCCCCGATACGCAGTATTTT,CASSNSGAPDTQYF
17,TRBV5-1,many,.,TRBJ1-4,TGCGCCAGCAGCTCGGATCGGCTCGGACAGTCTAATGAAAAACTGTTTTTT,CASSSDRLGQSNEKLFF
15,TRBV5-1,many,.,TRBJ2-2,TGCGCCAGCAGCTTGGCCGCGACTAGCACCGGGGAGCTGTTTTTT,CASSLAATSTGELFF
16,TRBV5-1,many,TRBD1,TRBJ2-3,TGCGCCAGCAGCCAGGATTCAGGGGGCGCGACAGATACGCAGTATTTT,CASSQDSGGATDTQYF
14,TRBV2,.,TRBD1,TRBJ2-7,TGTGCCAGCAGTGAAGTGACAGGGTATGGCGAGCAGTACTTC,CASSEVTGYGEQYF
13,TRBV12-2,many,.,TRBJ2-2,TGTGCAAGTCGCCCCCGTCCAACGGGTGAGCTGTTTTTT,CASRPRPTGELFF
11,TRBV6-5,many,.,TRBJ2-1,TGTGCCAGCAGGTTTGGGGGTGAGCAGTTCTTC,CASRFGGEQFF
14,TRBV11-2,many,.,TRBJ2-1,TGTGCCAGCAGCTTAGATACCTTATCCAATGAGCAGTTCTTC,CASSLDTLSNEQFF
17,TRBV27,many,.,TRBJ2-6,TGTGCCAGCAGTTTATCGGATCGGGGGCCTGGGGCCAACGTCCTGACTTTC,CASSLSDRGPGANVLTF
14,TRBV6-1,.,.,TRBJ1-5,TGTGCCAGCAGTGAAGACGGGAGCAATCAGCCCCAGCATTTT,CASSEDGSNQPQHF
14,TRBV6-5,.,TRBD1,TRBJ1-2,TGTGCCAGCAGGCGACAGGGACTCGACTATGGCTACACCTTC,CASRRQGLDYGYTF
17,TRBV6-5,.,TRBD1,TRBJ2-7,TGTGCCAGCAGTTACCTAAATCCGGGACAGGGAATAAGCGAGCAGTACTTC,CASSYLNPGQGISEQYF
16,TRBV27,many,TRBD1,TRBJ1-5,TGTGCCAGCAGTTCCCTAACCGGGACAGGGAATCAGCCCCAGCATTTT,CASSSLTGTGNQPQHF
19,TRBV12-3/TRBV12-4,many,TRBD2,TRBJ2-3,TGTGCCAGCAGTCCCCGACGGGGGGGACTCTCCCGGAGCACAGATACGCAGTATTTT,CASSPRRGGLSRSTDTQYF
14,TRBV6-5,many,.,TRBJ2-1,TGTGCCAGCAGTTACTCGACCACATACAATGAGCAGTTCTTC,CASSYSTTYNEQFF
17,TRBV4-2,many,.,TRBJ2-3,TGTGCCAGCAGCCAAGGCTCGGACGGGACTAGCACAGATACGCAGTATTTT,CASSQGSDGTSTDTQYF
13,TRBV6-6,many,.,TRBJ1-5,TGTGCCAGCAGTTACAGAAGGGGCCAGCCCCAGCATTTT,CASSYRRGQPQHF
15,TRBV10-3,many,.,TRBJ1-4,TGTGCCATCAGTGCCGACACCTCAACTAATGAAAAACTGTTTTTT,CAISADTSTNEKLFF
14,TRBV27,many,TRBD1,TRBJ2-7,TGTGCCAGCAGTTTCACAGGGGGCTCCTACGAGCAGTACTTC,CASSFTGGSYEQYF
13,TRBV30,many,.,TRBJ2-1,TGTGCCTGGAGCCGGGCGGGACGGGGTGAGCAGTTCTTC,CAWSRAGRGEQFF
15,TRBV6-1,many,.,TRBJ2-3,TGTGCCACCACCAATTCCGGCCTAGTAGCAGATACGCAGTATTTT,CATTNSGLVADTQYF